Sequencing of this T cell receptor (beta chain) was carried out in a study of immune cell composition in non-small cell lung cancer. Unmatched junction bases numbered 5, after V lost 2 bases and J lost 1 base. This CDR3 comprises 16 residues. Germline values: CDR1 SGDLS, CDR2 YYNGEE. This table comes from immunoSEQ multiplex PCR, and its TCRdb copy is limited to in-frame clones, with some not included. The data show 14,000 or so clones, with about 84% seen just once and over 8.5% held by the top ten. This rearrangement joins TRBV9 to TRBJ2-7; 11 nucleotides line up with TRBD2. This sequence originates from a human donor with non-small cell lung cancer. Sequenced material: lung tumor tissue. In DNA form, the CDR3 reads TGTGCCAGCAGCGTCTCCGGGACTAGCGGTTCCTACGAGCAGTACTTC. It codes for CASSVSGTSGSYEQYF.